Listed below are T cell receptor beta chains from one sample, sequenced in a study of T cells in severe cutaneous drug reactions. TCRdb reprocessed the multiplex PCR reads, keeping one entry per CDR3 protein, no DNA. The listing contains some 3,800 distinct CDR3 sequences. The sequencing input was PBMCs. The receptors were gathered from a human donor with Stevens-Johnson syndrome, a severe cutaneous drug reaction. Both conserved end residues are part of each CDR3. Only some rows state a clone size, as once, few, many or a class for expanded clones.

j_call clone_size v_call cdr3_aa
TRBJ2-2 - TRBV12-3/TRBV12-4 CASSPNTGDTGELFF
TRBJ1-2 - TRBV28 CATRGRVVGSYGYTF
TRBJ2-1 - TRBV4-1 CASSQGGFENEQFF
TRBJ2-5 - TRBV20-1 CSARGGGRQGGNHGETQYF
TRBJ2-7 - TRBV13 CASSLGLGQGSYEQYF
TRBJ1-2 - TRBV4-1 CASSQTRVSYGYTF
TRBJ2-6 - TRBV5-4 CASSLGGSGANVLTF
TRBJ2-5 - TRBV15 CATSRDLGPWRQETQYF
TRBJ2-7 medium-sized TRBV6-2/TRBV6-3 CASSETGTGGYEQYF
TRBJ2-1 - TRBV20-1 CSARSATKYNEQFF
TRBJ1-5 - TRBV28 CASSLVRDRKNQPQHF
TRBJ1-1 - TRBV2 CASRAGQTVTEAFF
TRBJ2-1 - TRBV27 CASSLGPGEQFF
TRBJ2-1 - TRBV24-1 CATGRTSGSNNEQFF
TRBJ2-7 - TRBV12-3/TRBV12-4 CASSLGPGGIYEQYF
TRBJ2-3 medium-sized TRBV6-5 CASSYRGQDVTQYF